Listed below are T cell receptor beta chains from one sample, sequenced in a study of cytomegalovirus exposure and HLA in healthy donors. The method was immunoSEQ multiplex PCR; TCRdb's version includes in-frame clones alone and lacks a portion of them. The data show approximately 180,000 clones, about 81% seen once. The material sequenced was PBMCs. The origin of the receptors is a man aged 18-30 years in good health and CMV-seronegative. The conserved cysteine and the conserved F or W are not part of the CDR3 here. A D gene is named only where the DNA matches it firmly.

TRBJ2-1	TRBV4-1	TRBD2	ASSQALGLAANEQF
TRBJ2-4	TRBV9	TRBD2	ASSDTLSGGGVKNIQY
TRBJ2-7	TRBV5-4	TRBD2	ASSPSGTIDYEQY
TRBJ1-2	TRBV4-1	-	ASSQGAAGAVGYT
TRBJ2-7	TRBV19	TRBD1	ASSPRTGIHEQY
TRBJ2-1	TRBV9	TRBD2	ASSGLAGSSYNEQF
TRBJ1-6	TRBV2	-	ASSDGGFNSPLH
TRBJ1-1	TRBV10-1	-	ASSETGQSNTEAF
TRBJ1-2	TRBV28	TRBD1	ASSPPWHRGREMVYGYT
TRBJ2-6	TRBV5-1	TRBD2	ASSFGEGLAGVGANVLT
TRBJ1-6	TRBV7-2	-	ASSLASGANSPLH
TRBJ1-4	TRBV30	TRBD1	ATTGVGNEKLF
TRBJ1-2	TRBV7-2	TRBD1	ASSLADRGGGYT
-	TRBV5-1	TRBD1	ASSWGQGVSSEQY
TRBJ1-6	TRBV2	-	ASRDGTGSDYNSPLH
TRBJ2-5	TRBV7-3	TRBD1	ASSPGQGRQTQY
TRBJ1-2	TRBV7-2	TRBD1	ASSLVTGGQGYT
TRBJ1-1	TRBV5-4	-	ASTRGGPTEAF
TRBJ2-7	TRBV4-2	TRBD2	ASSQETLKPRLAGGGPNEQY
TRBJ1-5	TRBV7-8	TRBD1	ASSLPQGSNQPQH
TRBJ2-2	TRBV30	TRBD1	ARNTFRDRGTGELF
TRBJ2-2	TRBV6-5	-	ASSYGANTGELF
TRBJ2-7	TRBV18	-	ASSPGSETYEQY
TRBJ2-7	TRBV5-5	-	AESLRGRRPYEQY
TRBJ2-1	TRBV27	-	ASRRVGPYNEQF
TRBJ2-1	TRBV15	TRBD2	ATSIPGLADNEQF
TRBJ2-1	TRBV29-1	TRBD2	SVYRLSGGSFEQF
TRBJ1-2	TRBV19	TRBD1	ASSRTMGQIYGYT
TRBJ1-1	TRBV5-6	-	ASSFGGSGTEAF
TRBJ1-3	TRBV7-2	-	ASSPNPGSGNTIY
TRBJ2-1	TRBV5-6	-	ASSEQVNEQF
TRBJ2-7	TRBV28	TRBD2	ASIQAGGSYEQY
TRBJ2-3	TRBV11-3	TRBD2	ASSLSGGAADTQY
TRBJ2-1	TRBV5-1	TRBD2	ASSEGTSGGAYNEQF
TRBJ2-7	TRBV29-1	-	SVLKKKAAYEQY
TRBJ2-4	TRBV27	-	ASRGRGGPNIQY
TRBJ2-1	TRBV7-9	-	ASSLGSTRGEQF
TRBJ2-5	TRBV25-1	TRBD1	ASSYIGTAQETQY
TRBJ2-1	TRBV28	-	ASQGNSYNEQF
TRBJ2-7	TRBV4-3	-	ASSQGATGELYEQY